This entry is about one TCR beta chain. Which antigen it targets is not known. Per-nucleotide qualities are absent, and no much larger clonotype sits a single base away. The treatment or condition label, as the study defines it: some 20 received Ad26.COV2.S at low or high dose, single or two shots; about 5 received placebo; per-sample allocation not given. Repertoires of vaccine and placebo recipients were sequenced from samples taken on day 63 after the first injection. In Cohort 1b, roughly 25 adults aged 18-55 years were enrolled at a single site in Boston, USA, between 29 July and 7 August 2020. Ad26.COV2.S was a replication-incompetent adenovirus type 26 vector that expressed a prefusion-stabilized SARS-CoV-2 spike protein derived from the original Wuhan strain. This entry is derived from a study of Ad26.COV2.S vaccination and SARS-CoV-2 variants (dated by TCRdb to the early 2020s). With regard to the full study: Donors in the vaccine arm were drawn from COV1001, a phase I-IIa trial of Ad26.COV2.S in healthy adults that was multicentre, randomized, double-blind and placebo-controlled. Dosing of Ad26.COV2.S was intramuscular, at either 5x10^10 or 1x10^11 viral particles, delivered as one shot or as two shots spaced 56 days apart. TCRbeta repertoire sequencing was used to assess the specificity and breadth of SARS-CoV-2-reactive T cell receptors after Ad26.COV2.S vaccination. A total of approximately 30 samples were included in the TCR-sequenced set, comprising about 20 Ad26.COV2.S vaccine recipients, 5 placebo recipients and 8 SARS-CoV-2 convalescent individuals. Participants in the trial were split at random into five groups of five each, receiving low-dose or high-dose Ad26.COV2.S once or twice, or else placebo on both occasions. Throughout the experiments and outcome assessment, investigators stayed blinded to trial group allocation.

From the cysteine through the phenylalanine, the CDR3 covers 11 amino acids. The only DNA kept is the CDR3, 33 bases in frame from the first base. The junction shows trimming of 4 bases on V and 14 bases on J, and the gene matches do not reach 6 bases of it. Beyond this particular receptor, the publication reports: Comparable non-spike TCR breadth was observed between vaccine and placebo recipients, consistent with only spike being contained in the vaccine. Substantial breadth of spike-specific CD8+ and CD4+ T cell responses was reported after vaccination. The authors noted that total T cell responses may have been underestimated by the TCR breadth and depth analyses. The study was not powered to compare responses between vaccine doses or regimens. Compared with placebo recipients, Ad26.COV2.S recipients showed higher spike-specific TCR breadth (P = 0.0014).

TCRbeta CDR3 regions were sequenced with the immunoSEQ Assay. After extraction, genomic DNA underwent amplification by bias-controlled multiplex PCR, followed by high-throughput sequencing. The study's processing was this. Collapsing and filtering of sequences were performed to quantify the absolute abundance of each unique TCRbeta CDR3 region. T cell fraction was estimated by normalizing TCRbeta template counts to usable DNA, which was measured by amplifying reference genes present in all nucleated cells. Repertoire TCRs were annotated as SARS-CoV-2-specific when V gene, CDR3 amino acid sequence and J gene were exactly matched to a known reactive TCR set. The reference SARS-CoV-2 TCR set came from MIRA and was filtered for enrichment in COVID-19-positive ImmuneCODE repertoires, removing public or cross-reactive TCRs. Drawing on the MIRA antigens, annotated TCRs were analysed further at the level of specific ORF or position within ORF. Breadth was defined as the number of annotated unique rearrangements divided by the total number of unique productive rearrangements, and depth was defined as the summed frequency of the annotated unique rearrangements. Two-sided Wilcoxon rank-sum tests were used to compare TCR breadth between groups. TCRdb retrieved this table from immuneACCESS and kept in-frame rearrangements only. Not all clones are present; in checked studies, unresolved V genes account for under half, and no reason is known for the remainder. V and J calls and clone size are those listed in that table; D and trimming were worked out from the DNA. This sample holds hundreds of thousands of clones; roughly 80% were observed only once. The ten top clones hold around 7.4% of the sample.

The sequenced sample was peripheral blood, obtained in a trial of Ad26.COV2.S vaccine versus placebo. The rearrangement joined TRBV12-3 or TRBV12-4 to TRBJ2-3; 7 bases in the junction line up with TRBD2. This sequence was found in a person between 18 and 60 years old who received the Ad26.COV2.S COVID-19 vaccine or a placebo. CDR3 loop: CASSWGGDAYF. The nucleotide sequence is given as TGTGCCAGCAGTTGGGGGGGGGATGCGTATTTT.